Included here is one TCR beta chain sequence, with context. This clone was found a few times. The target of this receptor is not known. The junction shows a germline mismatch at one end, possibly a read error. This entry belongs to a study of a mutant IDH1 vaccine in newly diagnosed glioma (dated by TCRdb to the early 2020s). In the study overall: In the chemotherapy-containing groups, vaccination started alongside temozolomide cycles, whereas in patients who had radiotherapy alone it started 4-6 weeks after radiotherapy. Of the approximately 29 treated patients, 62.5% were male and around 38% were female, and a mean age of approximately 40 years was recorded. For exploratory analyses, about two dozen treated patients had longitudinal TCRB deep sequencing done wherever samples were available. Prior to enrollment, standard therapy consisting of radiotherapy alone, temozolomide alone, or radiochemotherapy with temozolomide had been administered to patients, with the combination being received by most patients. The week-35 safety follow-up was designated visit V12, and the week-47 end of study was designated visit V13. Peripheral blood was drawn at six visits: V03 (baseline), V05, V07, V10, V12 and V13.

The library was made by the immunoSEQ multiplex PCR assay. Rearranged TCR beta chain sequences were amplified using the hsTCRB Kit according to the manufacturer's protocol. An Illumina MiSeq was used to sequence the TCRB libraries. The source study handled its data this way. The proprietary platform of the kit vendor was used for demultiplexing, trimming and gene mapping. The source is immuneACCESS, and TCRdb retained only in-frame sequences with V and J called. Part of the clones is not carried over; for the studies checked, unresolved V genes explain less than half of this, and the remainder is unexplained. That table is the source of V, J and clone size, and D and trimming were worked out from the DNA. This sample is represented by tens of thousands of clones; roughly four fifths of them were singletons. Of the sample, more than 3% is held by the ten largest clones. What the work shows at the level of the full study, not this receptor alone: The authors stated that sample limitations prevented analyses of patient blood samples from being reproduced. Selection of PBMC samples for TCRB deep sequencing was based on availability. Pseudoprogression appeared unrelated to alterations in the top peripheral T cell clonotypes detected by TCRB sequencing. Immune responses induced by the vaccine were seen in around 94% of patients across multiple MHC alleles.

This specimen's time point label, per the study, means: week 47, end of study. A 20-mer mutant IDH1 peptide at 300 micrograms in Montanide made up each vaccine dose, which was injected subcutaneously together with topical imiquimod. Patients received eight vaccinations in weeks 1, 3, 5, 7, 11, 15, 19 and 23, corresponding to visits V03 through V10. Donors had newly diagnosed WHO grade 3 or 4 IDH1-mutant astrocytomas with loss of nuclear ATRX. The samples were drawn from NOA16, a multicentre, single-arm, open-label phase I trial in Germany that tested a mutant IDH1 peptide vaccine in humans for the first time. Genomic DNA for TCRB sequencing was extracted from EDTA blood using the DNeasy Blood and Tissue Kit. CDR1 and CDR2, looked up from the germline V gene, are SGHRS and YFSETQ. The CDR3 runs 16 residues from the cysteine to the phenylalanine. The sequence is cut down to CDR3 DNA, 48 bases in frame from base 1.

The V gene is TRBV5-1 and the J gene is TRBJ2-5; the D gene is perhaps TRBD1, from 7 matching bases. This sample comprised PBMCs, obtained from a glioma patient whose treatment included an IDH1 peptide vaccine. This sequence was found in a man aged 25-45 years with glioma. The encoded CDR3 is CASSLASRDRKETQYF. DNA sequence: TGCGCCAGCAGCTTGGCCTCGCGGGACAGAAAAGAAACCCAGTACTTC. This CDR3, with the reference TRBV5-1 and TRBJ2-5 proteins standing in past its ends, gives the full variable domain KAGVTQTPRYLIKTRGQQVTLSCSPISGHRSVSWYQQTPGQGLQFLFEYFSETQRNKGNFPGRFSGRQFSNSRSEMNVSTLELGDSALYLCASSLASRDRKETQYFGPGTRLLVL.